Below are 20 T cell receptor beta chains sequenced from a single sample in a study of cytomegalovirus exposure and HLA in healthy donors. The PCR ran on 60 Vbeta and 13 Jbeta primers. Sequencing used immunoSEQ multiplex PCR; TCRdb keeps in-frame clones, though not all of them. The sample yields under 200,000 clones, 75% to 90% seen once. Sequences were obtained from PBMCs. These receptors came from a young woman in good health and CMV-seronegative.

The chain uses TRBV28 and TRBJ2-5; 8 bases match TRBD1. The CDR3 totals 14 residues. Germline V gene sequence: CDR1 MDHEN, CDR2 SYDVKM. V lost 8 bases, J lost 0 bases, and 5 bases stayed unmatched. This CDR3 reads CASSPTGDQETQYF. The CDR3 bases are TGTGCCAGCTCCCCGACAGGGGACCAAGAGACCCAGTACTTC.

Only one count was recorded for this clone. The chain has TRBV11-2 and TRBJ2-5, with D hard to call. The V gene's germline CDR1 is SGHAT and CDR2 FQNNGV. V lost 1 base to trimming and J lost 2 bases, with 17 bases between them. CDR3 size: 17 residues. In DNA form, the CDR3 reads TGTGCCAGCAGCTTAGCCCATAGACTCGTCCCTCAAGAGACCCAGTACTTC. It codes for CASSLAHRLVPQETQYF. The full variable domain, completed using reference TRBV11-2 and TRBJ2-5, is EAGVAQSPRYKIIEKRQSVAFWCNPISGHATLYWYQQILGQGPKLLIQFQNNGVVDDSQLPKDRFSAERLKGVDSTLKIQPAKLEDSAVYLCASSLAHRLVPQETQYFGPGTRLLVL.

This rearrangement joins TRBV6-1 to TRBJ2-7, with 7 bases matching TRBD1. The J segment lost 4 bases and the V segment lost 2 bases, leaving 11 bases of the junction unmatched. Germline CDR1 reads MNHNS; CDR2 reads SASEGT. The CDR3 totals 16 residues. The CDR3 DNA reads as TGTGCCAGCAGTGAAATAGGGAGACAGGGCGTTTACGAGCAGTACTTC. As protein: CASSEIGRQGVYEQYF.

This clone has more than one count but fewer than ten. The V call is TRBV5-8, the J call TRBJ1-1, with 7 bases lining up with TRBD1. CDR1 is SGHTS and CDR2 is YDEGEE in the germline V gene. Losses at the gene ends were 9 bases for V and 5 bases for J; bases not matched to a gene: 4. This CDR3 has 11 amino acids. The CDR3 loop reads CATTRGTEAFF. For the CDR3, the DNA is TGTGCCACCACCAGGGGGACTGAAGCTTTCTTT.

V is TRBV6-8 and J is TRBJ1-1; possible D gene TRBD1, 6 bases. The CDR3 is made up of 12 amino acids. Trimming cost V 7 bases and J 14 bases, with 20 bases left between them. From germline, CDR1 is MNHGY and CDR2 SAAAGT. The chain's CDR3 is CASTPGSAGEFF. The CDR3 DNA sequence: TGTGCCAGCACCCCCGGCTCGGCAGGGGAGTTCTTT.

This chain connects TRBV19 to TRBJ1-6, with a tentative D call TRBD1 (6 bases). Trimming took 9 bases from V and 7 from J, leaving 19 bases between them. This CDR3 spans 15 amino acids. CDR1 and CDR2 (germline): LNHDA, SQIVND (reference sequence). The CDR3 loop reads CASGGWTVSNSPLHF. The CDR3 DNA reads TGTGCCAGCGGTGGCTGGACAGTCTCAAATTCACCCCTCCACTTT.

As DNA, the CDR3 is TGTGCCAGCAGTTCATTCACGGGACTAGTCTCTGTTGAGCAGTTCTTC. Amino acid sequence: CASSSFTGLVSVEQFF. The V gene is TRBV28, the J gene TRBJ2-1; TRBD2 matches at 8 bases. The CDR3 loop spans 16 amino acids. Germline V gives CDR1 MDHEN, CDR2 SYDVKM. J gave up 9 bases and V 4 bases, and 14 bases lay outside the gene matches.

Worth noting for this clone: Sequence at one end of the junction differs from germline and may be a read error. Other DNA sequences in this specimen translate into the identical CDR3. This chain links TRBV30 with TRBJ1-1; TRBD1 aligns across 10 bases. This CDR3 is 12 amino acids long. Germline V gene sequence: CDR1 GTSNPN, CDR2 SVGIG (reference sequence). Written as DNA, the CDR3 is TGCGCCTCGATTCGGACAGGGGGTGAAGCCTTCTTT. This encodes CASIRTGGEAFF. Full variable domain (rest looked up from reference TRBV30 and TRBJ1-1): SQTIHQWPATLVQPVGSPLSLECTVEGTSNPNLYWYRQAAGRGLQLLFYSVGIGQISSEVPQNLSASRPQDRQFILSSKKLLLSDSGFYLCASIRTGGEAFFGQGTRLTVV.

This clone came up a few times. The genes are TRBV16 and TRBJ1-1, with D possibly matching TRBD1 (6 bases). The CDR3 spans 14 residues. V was shortened by 2 bases and J by 8 bases, with 15 bases between the two germline ends. Germline assignment: CDR1 KGHSY and CDR2 FQNENV. CDR3 sequence (DNA): TGTGCCAGCAGCCAACCCTCGGACAGCCTCGAAGCTTTCTTT. Translation gives CASSQPSDSLEAFF.

J is TRBJ1-1 and V is TRBV27; no definite D call. The CDR3 contains 13 residues. In germline, CDR1 is MNHEY, CDR2 SMNVEV (reference sequence). Trimming took 6 bases from V and 0 from J, leaving 8 bases between them. The CDR3 protein is CASRSTVNTEAFF. The CDR3 region has the DNA TGTGCCAGCAGGAGTACGGTGAACACTGAAGCTTTCTTT.

This clone has just a few counts. This chain links TRBV2 with TRBJ1-4; 7 bases align to TRBD1. The V segment lost 4 bases and the J segment 7 bases; nucleotides outside the gene matches: 6. Germline V CDR1 and CDR2: SNHLY, FYNNEI. The CDR3 contains 14 residues. The CDR3 sequence is CASSGEGAGEKLFF. For the CDR3, the DNA is TGTGCCAGCAGTGGTGAGGGGGCTGGTGAAAAACTGTTTTTT.

The chain combines TRBV2 with TRBJ2-3, with TRBD2 identical over 7 bases. J gave up 3 bases and V 11 bases, and 8 bases lay outside the gene matches. This CDR3 comprises 13 residues. Germline V gene data show CDR1 as SNHLY and CDR2 as FYNNEI. Here the CDR3 DNA reads TGTGCCGAGAGACGGGGGGTTACAGATACGCAGTATTTT. It specifies CAERRGVTDTQYF.

In nucleotides, the CDR3 is TGTGCCAGCAGCTTAGATCTATCCCGTCAGCCCCAGCATTTT. Residues: CASSLDLSRQPQHF. This rearrangement joins TRBV11-2 to TRBJ1-5; D is unclear. The CDR3 runs 14 residues. Germline assignment: CDR1 SGHAT and CDR2 FQNNGV. V was cut by 0 bases and J by 6 bases, with 9 bases left in between.

This clone occurred a few times. The rearrangement uses TRBV2 and TRBJ1-1, with D perhaps TRBD1 (6 bases). The germline V gene has CDR1 SNHLY and CDR2 FYNNEI. The CDR3 contains 11 residues. Trimming took 8 bases from V and 5 from J, leaving 9 bases between them. The chain's CDR3 is CASGTWTEAFF. The CDR3 region has the DNA TGTGCCAGCGGGACATGGACTGAAGCTTTCTTT. Full variable domain (outside the CDR3, taken from reference TRBV2 and TRBJ1-1): EPEVTQTPSHQVTQMGQEVILRCVPISNHLYFYWYRQILGQKVEFLVSFYNNEISEKSEIFDDQFSVERPDGSNFTLKIRSTKLEDSAMYFCASGTWTEAFFGQGTRLTVV.

This clone was counted a single time. The chain links TRBV7-9 to TRBJ1-1, with 8 bases lining up with TRBD1. Germline values: CDR1 SEHNR, CDR2 FQNEAQ (reference sequence). The CDR3 is 15 residues long. J was trimmed by 1 base and V by 3 bases; bases with no gene match: 4. The CDR3 region is CASSFQGAANTEAFF. The CDR3 DNA is TGTGCCAGCAGCTTCCAGGGGGCGGCGAACACTGAAGCTTTCTTT.

The V and J genes are TRBV6-6 and TRBJ1-5; TRBD1 might be the D (5 bases). The CDR3 covers 11 residues. CDR1 and CDR2 (germline): MNHNY, SVGAGI (reference sequence). V was trimmed by 9 bases and J by 7 bases, leaving 10 bases between them. The chain's CDR3 is CASQGTQPQHF. As DNA, the CDR3 is TGTGCCAGTCAGGGAACCCAGCCCCAGCATTTT.

The chain recombines TRBV18 with TRBJ2-1; 7 bases are a match to TRBD1. Germline CDR1 reads KGHSH; CDR2 reads LQKENI. The CDR3 length is 13 residues. Trimming removed 5 bases from V and 6 bases from J; junction bases left unmatched: 4. The CDR3 sequence: CASSSDRVNEQFF. CDR3 DNA sequence: TGTGCCAGCTCATCCGACAGGGTCAATGAGCAGTTCTTC.

This clone has just one count. The rearrangement uses TRBV6-5 and TRBJ2-2; perhaps TRBD1 as D (5 bases). The V end lost 3 bases, the J end lost 0 bases, and 8 bases lay between the germline ends. Germline assignment: CDR1 MNHEY and CDR2 SVGAGI. CDR3 length: 15 amino acids. CDR3 bases: TGTGCCAGCAGTTATCGGACAACGAACACCGGGGAGCTGTTTTTT. It is translated as CASSYRTTNTGELFF.

The V gene is TRBV4-2, the J gene TRBJ1-2; D might be TRBD1 (5 bases). V was clipped by 0 bases and J by 4 bases, with 12 bases between them. This CDR3 has 15 residues. Germline loops: CDR1 LGHNA, CDR2 YNFKEQ. The CDR3 nucleotides are TGTGCCAGCAGCCAAGAATGGAAAGGGGTCTATGGCTACACCTTC. Translation: CASSQEWKGVYGYTF.

V is TRBV21-1 and J is TRBJ2-5; the table assigns TRBD1, which was not confirmed against the DNA. TRBV21-1 constitutes a pseudogene. This CDR3 spans 15 amino acids. Here the CDR3 DNA reads TGTGCCAGCAGCAAAGGTCACAGATACCAAGAGACCCAGTACTTC. Translating it yields CASSKGHRYQETQYF.